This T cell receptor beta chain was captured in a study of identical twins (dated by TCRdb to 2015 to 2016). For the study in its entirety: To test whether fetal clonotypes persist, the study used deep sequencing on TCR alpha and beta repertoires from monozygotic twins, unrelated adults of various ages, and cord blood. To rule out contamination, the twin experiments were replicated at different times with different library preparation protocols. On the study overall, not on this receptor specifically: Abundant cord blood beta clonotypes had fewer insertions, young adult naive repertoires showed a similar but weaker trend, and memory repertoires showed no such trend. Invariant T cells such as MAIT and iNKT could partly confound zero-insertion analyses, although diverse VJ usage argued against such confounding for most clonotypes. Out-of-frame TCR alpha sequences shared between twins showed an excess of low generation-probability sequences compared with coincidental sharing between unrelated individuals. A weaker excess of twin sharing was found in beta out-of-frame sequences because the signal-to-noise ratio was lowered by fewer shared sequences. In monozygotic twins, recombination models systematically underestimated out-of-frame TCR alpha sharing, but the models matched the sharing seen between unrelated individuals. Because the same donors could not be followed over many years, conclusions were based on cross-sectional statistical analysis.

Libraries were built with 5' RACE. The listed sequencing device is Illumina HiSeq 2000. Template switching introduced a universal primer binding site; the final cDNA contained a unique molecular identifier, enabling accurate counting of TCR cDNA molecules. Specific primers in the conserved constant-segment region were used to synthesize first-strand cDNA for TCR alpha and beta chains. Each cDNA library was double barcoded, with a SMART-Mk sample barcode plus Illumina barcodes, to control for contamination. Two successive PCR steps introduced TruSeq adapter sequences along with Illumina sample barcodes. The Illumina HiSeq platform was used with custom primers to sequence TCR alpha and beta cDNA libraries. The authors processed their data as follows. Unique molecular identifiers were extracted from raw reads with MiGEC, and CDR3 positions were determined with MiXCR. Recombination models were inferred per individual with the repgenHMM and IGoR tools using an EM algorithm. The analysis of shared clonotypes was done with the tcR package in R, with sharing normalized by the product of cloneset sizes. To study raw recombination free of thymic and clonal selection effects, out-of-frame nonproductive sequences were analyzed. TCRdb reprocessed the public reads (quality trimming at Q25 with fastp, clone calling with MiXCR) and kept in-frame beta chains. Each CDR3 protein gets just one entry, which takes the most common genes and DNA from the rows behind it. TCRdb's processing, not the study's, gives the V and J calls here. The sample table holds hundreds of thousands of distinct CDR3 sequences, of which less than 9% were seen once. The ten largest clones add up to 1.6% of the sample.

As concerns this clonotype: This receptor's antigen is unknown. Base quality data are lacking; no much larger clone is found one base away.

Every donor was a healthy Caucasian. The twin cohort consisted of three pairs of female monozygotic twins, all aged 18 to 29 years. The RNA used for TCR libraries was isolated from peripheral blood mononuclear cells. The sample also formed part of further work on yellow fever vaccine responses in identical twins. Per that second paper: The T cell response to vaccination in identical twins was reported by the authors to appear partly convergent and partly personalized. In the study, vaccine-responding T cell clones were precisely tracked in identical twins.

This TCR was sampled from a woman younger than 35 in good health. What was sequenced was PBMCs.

In nucleotide form, the sequence is TGCGCCAGCAGCTTGGTATCCGCGGGGCCTAACTATGGCTACACCTTC. Protein translation: CASSLVSAGPNYGYTF. Rearrangement joined TRBV5-1 to TRBJ1-2; TRBD1 is possibly the D segment (5 matching bases). V is reduced by 0 bases and J by 0 bases, leaving a spacing of 12 bases between them. As encoded in the germline V gene, CDR1 is SGHRS while CDR2 is YFSETQ. Including cysteine and phenylalanine, the CDR3 has 16 amino acids. Here the CDR3 DNA is all that survives: 48 bases in frame from base 1.